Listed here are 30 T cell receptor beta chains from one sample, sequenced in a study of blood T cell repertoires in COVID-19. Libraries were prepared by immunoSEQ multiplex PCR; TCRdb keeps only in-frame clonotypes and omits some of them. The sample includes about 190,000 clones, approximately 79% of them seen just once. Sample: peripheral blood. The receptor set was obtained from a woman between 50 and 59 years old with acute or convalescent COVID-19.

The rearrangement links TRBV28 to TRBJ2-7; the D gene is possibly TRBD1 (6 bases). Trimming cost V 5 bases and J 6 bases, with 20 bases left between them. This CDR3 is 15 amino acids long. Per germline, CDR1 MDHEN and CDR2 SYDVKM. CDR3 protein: CASSPSTGLKSEQYF. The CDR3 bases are TGTGCCAGCAGTCCATCCACAGGGTTAAAGTCCGAGCAGTACTTC.

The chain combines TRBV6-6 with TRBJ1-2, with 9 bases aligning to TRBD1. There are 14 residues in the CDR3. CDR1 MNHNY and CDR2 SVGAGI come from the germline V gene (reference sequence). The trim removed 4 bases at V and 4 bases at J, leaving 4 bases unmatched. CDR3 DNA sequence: TGTGCCAGCAGTTCATTGGACAGGGGCTATGGCTACACCTTC. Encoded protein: CASSSLDRGYGYTF.

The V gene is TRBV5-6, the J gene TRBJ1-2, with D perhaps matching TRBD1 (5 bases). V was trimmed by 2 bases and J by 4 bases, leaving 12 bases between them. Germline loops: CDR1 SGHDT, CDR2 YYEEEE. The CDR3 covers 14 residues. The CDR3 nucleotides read TGTGCCAGCAGCTTTGACAGCGCAGCCTATGGCTACACCTTC. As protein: CASSFDSAAYGYTF.

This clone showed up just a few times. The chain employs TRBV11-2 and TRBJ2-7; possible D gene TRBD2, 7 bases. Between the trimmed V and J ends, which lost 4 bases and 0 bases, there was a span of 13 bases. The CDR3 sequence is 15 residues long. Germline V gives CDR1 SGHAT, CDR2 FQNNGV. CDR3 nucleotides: TGTGCCAGCAGCTCGTTCGGGGGGCGCTCCTACGAGCAGTACTTC. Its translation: CASSSFGGRSYEQYF.

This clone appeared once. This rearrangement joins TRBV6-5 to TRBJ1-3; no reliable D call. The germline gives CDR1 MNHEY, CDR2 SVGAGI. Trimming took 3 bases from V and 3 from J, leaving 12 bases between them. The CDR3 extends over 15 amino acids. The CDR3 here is CASSYQRGLGNTIYF. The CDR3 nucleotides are TGTGCCAGCAGTTATCAAAGAGGGCTTGGAAACACCATATATTTT.

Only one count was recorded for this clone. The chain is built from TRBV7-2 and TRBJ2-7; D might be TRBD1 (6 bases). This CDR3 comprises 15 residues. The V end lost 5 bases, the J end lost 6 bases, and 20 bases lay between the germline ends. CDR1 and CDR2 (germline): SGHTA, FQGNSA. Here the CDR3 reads CASSLNRVAALEQYF. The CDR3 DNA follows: TGTGCCAGCAGCCTCAACAGGGTGGCGGCGCTCGAGCAGTACTTC.

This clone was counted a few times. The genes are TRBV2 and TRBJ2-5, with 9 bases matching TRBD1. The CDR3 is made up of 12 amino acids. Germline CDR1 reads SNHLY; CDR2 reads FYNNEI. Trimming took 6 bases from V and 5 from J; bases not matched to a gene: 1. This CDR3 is CASRGQGETQYF. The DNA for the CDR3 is TGTGCCAGCAGAGGACAGGGGGAGACCCAGTACTTC.

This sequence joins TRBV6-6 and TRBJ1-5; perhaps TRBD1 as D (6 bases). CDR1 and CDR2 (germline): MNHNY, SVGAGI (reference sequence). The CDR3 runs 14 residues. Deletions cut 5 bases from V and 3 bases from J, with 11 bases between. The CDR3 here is CASSGQQLNQPQHF. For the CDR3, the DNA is TGTGCCAGCAGTGGACAGCAACTCAATCAGCCCCAGCATTTT.

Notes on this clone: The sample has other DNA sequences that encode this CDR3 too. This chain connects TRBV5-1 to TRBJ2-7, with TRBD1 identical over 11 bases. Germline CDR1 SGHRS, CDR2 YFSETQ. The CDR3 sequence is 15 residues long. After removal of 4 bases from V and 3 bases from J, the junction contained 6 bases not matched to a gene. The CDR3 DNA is TGCGCCAGCAGCCCTTCGGGACAGGGGGTCTACGAGCAGTACTTC. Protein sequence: CASSPSGQGVYEQYF.

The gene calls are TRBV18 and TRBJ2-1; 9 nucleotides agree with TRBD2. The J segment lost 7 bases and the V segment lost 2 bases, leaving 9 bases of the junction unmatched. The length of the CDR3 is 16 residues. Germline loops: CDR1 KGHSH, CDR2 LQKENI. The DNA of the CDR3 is TGTGCCAGCTCACCATCCAGCGGGGGGTTTGGGAATGAGCAGTTCTTC. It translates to CASSPSSGGFGNEQFF.

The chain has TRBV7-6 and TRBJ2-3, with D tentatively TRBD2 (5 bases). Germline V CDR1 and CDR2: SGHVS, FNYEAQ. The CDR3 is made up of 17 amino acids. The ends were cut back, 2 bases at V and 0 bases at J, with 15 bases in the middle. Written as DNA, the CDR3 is TGTGCCAGCAGCTTAAGTCCAGGAACGGGGAGCACAGATACGCAGTATTTT. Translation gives CASSLSPGTGSTDTQYF.

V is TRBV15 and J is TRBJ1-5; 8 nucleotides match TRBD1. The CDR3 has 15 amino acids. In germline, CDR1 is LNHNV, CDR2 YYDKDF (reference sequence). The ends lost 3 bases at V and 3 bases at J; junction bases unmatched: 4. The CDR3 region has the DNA TGTGCCACCAGCAGTTCAGGGGGCGTCAATCAGCCCCAGCATTTT. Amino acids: CATSSSGGVNQPQHF.

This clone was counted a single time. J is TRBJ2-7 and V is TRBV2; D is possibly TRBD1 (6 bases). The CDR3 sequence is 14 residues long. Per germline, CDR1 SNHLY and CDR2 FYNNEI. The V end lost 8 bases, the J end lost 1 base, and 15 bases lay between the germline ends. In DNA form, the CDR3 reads TGTGCCAGCCATTGGACAGTCGCGTCCTACGAGCAGTACTTC. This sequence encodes CASHWTVASYEQYF.

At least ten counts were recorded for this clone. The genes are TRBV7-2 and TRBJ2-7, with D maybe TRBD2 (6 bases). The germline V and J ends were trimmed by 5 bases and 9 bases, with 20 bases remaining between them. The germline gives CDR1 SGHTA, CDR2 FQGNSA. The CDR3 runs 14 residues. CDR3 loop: CASSPGGDGLGQYF. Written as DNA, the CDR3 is TGTGCCAGCAGCCCCGGAGGGGACGGCTTGGGGCAGTACTTC.

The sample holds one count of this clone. The CDR3 spells CASSTSGRVWDEQFF. Here the CDR3 DNA reads TGCGCCAGCAGCACTAGCGGGAGGGTATGGGATGAGCAGTTCTTC. This chain joins TRBV4-1 and TRBJ2-1; 13 bases align to TRBD2. V was clipped by 5 bases and J by 8 bases; unmatched bases: 6. Germline V gene sequence: CDR1 MGHRA, CDR2 YSYEKL. The CDR3 has 15 residues.

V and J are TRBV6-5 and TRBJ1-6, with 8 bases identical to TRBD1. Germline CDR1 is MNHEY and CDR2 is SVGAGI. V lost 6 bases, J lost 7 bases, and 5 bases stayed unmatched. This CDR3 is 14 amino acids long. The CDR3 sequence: CASSPDRVNSPLHF. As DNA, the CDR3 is TGTGCCAGCAGCCCGGACAGGGTAAATTCACCCCTCCACTTT.

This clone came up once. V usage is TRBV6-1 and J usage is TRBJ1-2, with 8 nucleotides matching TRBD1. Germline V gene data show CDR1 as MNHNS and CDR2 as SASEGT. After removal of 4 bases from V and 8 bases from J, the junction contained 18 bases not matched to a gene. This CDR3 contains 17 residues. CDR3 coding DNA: TGTGCCAGCAGTGTTATTAATGGAGACAGGGGAAGGGAAGGCTACACCTTC. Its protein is CASSVINGDRGREGYTF.

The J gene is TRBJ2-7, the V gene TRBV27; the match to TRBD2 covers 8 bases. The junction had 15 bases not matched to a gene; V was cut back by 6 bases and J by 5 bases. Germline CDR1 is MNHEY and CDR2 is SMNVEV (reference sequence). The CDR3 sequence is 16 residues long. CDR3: CASSRLSGGEVHEQYF. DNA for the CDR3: TGTGCCAGCAGCCGTCTAAGCGGGGGAGAAGTGCACGAGCAGTACTTC.

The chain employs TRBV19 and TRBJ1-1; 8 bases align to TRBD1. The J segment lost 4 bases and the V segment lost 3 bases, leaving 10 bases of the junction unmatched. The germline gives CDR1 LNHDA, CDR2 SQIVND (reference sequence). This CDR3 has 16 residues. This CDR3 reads CASSMDRELVSTEAFF. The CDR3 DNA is TGTGCCAGTAGTATGGACAGGGAATTAGTCAGCACTGAAGCTTTCTTT.

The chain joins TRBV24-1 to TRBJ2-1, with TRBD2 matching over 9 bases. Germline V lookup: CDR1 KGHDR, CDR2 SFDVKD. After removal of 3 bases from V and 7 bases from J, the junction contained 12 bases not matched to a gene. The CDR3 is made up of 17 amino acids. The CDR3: CATSDVGLSGRWNEQFF. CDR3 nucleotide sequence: TGTGCCACCAGTGATGTGGGACTTAGCGGGAGATGGAATGAGCAGTTCTTC.

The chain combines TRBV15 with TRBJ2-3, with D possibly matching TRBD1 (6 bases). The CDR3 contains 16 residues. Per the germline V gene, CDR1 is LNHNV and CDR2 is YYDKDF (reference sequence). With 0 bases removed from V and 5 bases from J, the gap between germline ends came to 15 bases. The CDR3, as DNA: TGTGCCACCAGCAGAGATCGGGCAGGGGCGGTAGATACGCAGTATTTT. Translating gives CATSRDRAGAVDTQYF.

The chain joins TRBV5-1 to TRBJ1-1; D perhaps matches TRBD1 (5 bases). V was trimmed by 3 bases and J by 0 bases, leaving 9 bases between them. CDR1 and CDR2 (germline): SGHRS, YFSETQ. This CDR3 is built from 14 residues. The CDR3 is CASSSRVMNTEAFF. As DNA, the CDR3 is TGCGCCAGCAGCTCCAGGGTCATGAACACTGAAGCTTTCTTT.

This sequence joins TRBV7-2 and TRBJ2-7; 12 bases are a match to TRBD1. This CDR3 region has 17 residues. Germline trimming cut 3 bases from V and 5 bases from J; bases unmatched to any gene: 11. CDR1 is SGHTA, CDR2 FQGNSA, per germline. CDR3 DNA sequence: TGTGCCAGCAGCTTCCGAGGACCGGGACAGGGGGCGGACGAGCAGTACTTC. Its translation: CASSFRGPGQGADEQYF. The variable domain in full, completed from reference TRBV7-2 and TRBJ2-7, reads GAGVSQSPSNKVTEKGKDVELRCDPISGHTALYWYRQSLGQGLEFLIYFQGNSAPDKSGLPSDRFSAERTGGSVSTLTIQRTQQEDSAVYLCASSFRGPGQGADEQYFGPGTRLTVT.

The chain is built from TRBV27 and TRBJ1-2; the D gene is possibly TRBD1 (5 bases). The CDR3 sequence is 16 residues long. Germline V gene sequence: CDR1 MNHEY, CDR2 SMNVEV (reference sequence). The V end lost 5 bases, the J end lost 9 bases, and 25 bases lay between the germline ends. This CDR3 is CASSRKLWGGSQSYTF. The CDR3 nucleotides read TGTGCCAGCAGTAGAAAATTGTGGGGGGGATCTCAAAGCTACACCTTC.

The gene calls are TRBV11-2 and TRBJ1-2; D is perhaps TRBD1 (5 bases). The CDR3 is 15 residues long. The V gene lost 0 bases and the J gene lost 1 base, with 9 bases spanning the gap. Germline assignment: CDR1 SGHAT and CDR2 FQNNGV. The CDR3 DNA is TGTGCCAGCAGCTTAGAGTGGGGGGTTAACTATGGCTACACCTTC. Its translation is CASSLEWGVNYGYTF.

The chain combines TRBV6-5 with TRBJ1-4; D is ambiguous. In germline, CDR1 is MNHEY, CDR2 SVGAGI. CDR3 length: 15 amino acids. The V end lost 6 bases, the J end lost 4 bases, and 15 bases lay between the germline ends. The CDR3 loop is CASRPLRGYNEKLFF. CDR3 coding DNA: TGTGCCAGCAGACCACTCCGAGGCTATAATGAAAAACTGTTTTTT.

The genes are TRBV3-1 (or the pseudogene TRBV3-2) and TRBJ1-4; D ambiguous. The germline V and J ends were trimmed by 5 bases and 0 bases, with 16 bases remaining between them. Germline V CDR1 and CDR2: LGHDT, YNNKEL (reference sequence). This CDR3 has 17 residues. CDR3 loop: CASSRGRSSSTNEKLFF. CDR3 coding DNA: TGTGCCAGCAGCAGAGGGAGATCCTCTTCAACTAATGAAAAACTGTTTTTT.

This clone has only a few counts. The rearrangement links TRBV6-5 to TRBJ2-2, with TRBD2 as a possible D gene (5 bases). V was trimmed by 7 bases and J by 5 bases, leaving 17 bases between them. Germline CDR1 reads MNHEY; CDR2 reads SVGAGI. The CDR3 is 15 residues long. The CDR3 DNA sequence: TGTGCCAGCATCGGGGTAGCGCCGAGGACCGGGGAGCTGTTTTTT. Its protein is CASIGVAPRTGELFF.

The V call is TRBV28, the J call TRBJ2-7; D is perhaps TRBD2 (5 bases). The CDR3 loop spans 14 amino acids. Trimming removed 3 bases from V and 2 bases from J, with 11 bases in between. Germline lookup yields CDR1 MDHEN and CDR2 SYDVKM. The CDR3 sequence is CASSFRPSPYEQYF. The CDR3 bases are TGTGCCAGCAGTTTTAGGCCTAGCCCCTACGAGCAGTACTTC.

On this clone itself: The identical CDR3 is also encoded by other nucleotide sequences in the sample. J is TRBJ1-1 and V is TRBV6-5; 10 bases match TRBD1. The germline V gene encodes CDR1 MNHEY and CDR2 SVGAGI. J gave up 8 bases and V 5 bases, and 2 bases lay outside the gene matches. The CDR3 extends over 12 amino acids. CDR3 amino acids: CASSRTGGEAFF. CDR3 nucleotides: TGTGCCAGCAGTCGGACAGGGGGGGAAGCTTTCTTT.